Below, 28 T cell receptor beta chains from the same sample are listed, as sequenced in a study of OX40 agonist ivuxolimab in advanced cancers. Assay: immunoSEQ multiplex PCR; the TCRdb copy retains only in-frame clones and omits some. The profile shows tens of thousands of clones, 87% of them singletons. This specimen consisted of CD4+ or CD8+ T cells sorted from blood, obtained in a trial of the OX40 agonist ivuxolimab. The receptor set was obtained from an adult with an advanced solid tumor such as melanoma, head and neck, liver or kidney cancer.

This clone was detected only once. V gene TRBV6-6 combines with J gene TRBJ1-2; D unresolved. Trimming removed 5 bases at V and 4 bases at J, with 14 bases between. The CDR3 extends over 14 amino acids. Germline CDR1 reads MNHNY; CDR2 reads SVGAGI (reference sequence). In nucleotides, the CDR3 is TGTGCCAGCAGTGATTCCGGGGAATTCTATGGCTACACCTTC. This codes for CASSDSGEFYGYTF.

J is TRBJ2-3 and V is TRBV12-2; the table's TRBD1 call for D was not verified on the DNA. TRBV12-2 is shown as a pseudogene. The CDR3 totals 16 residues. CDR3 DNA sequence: TGTGCAAGTCCCCCCCTTTGCGGACAGGGCGCAGATACGCAGTATTTT. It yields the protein CASPPLCGQGADTQYF.

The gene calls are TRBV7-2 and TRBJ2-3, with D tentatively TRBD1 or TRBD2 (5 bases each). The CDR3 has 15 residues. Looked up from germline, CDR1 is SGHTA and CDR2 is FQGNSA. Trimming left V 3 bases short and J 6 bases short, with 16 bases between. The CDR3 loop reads CASSLGPIVADTQYF. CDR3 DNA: TGTGCCAGCAGCTTGGGACCCATCGTAGCGGATACGCAGTATTTT.

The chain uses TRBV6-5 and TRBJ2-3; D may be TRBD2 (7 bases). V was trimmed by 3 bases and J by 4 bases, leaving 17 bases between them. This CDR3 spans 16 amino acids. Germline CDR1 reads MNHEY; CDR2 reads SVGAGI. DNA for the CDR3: TGTGCCAGCAGTTATAACGGGGGGCTAAAGGCAGATACGCAGTATTTT. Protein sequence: CASSYNGGLKADTQYF.

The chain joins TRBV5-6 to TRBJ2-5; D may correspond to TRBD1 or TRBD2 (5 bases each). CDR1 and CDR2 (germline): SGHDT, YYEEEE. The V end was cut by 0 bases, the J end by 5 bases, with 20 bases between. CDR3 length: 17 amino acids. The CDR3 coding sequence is TGTGCCAGCAGCTTGGCCTCGAGGGGATATTCCAGGGAGACCCAGTACTTC. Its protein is CASSLASRGYSRETQYF.

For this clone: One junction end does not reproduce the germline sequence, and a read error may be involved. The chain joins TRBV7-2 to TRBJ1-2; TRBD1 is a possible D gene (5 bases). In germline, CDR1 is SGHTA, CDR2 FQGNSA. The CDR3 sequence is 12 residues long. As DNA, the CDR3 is TGTGCCAGCAGGTCCCAAAGGCACAGGACCAACTTC. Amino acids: CASRSQRHRTNF.

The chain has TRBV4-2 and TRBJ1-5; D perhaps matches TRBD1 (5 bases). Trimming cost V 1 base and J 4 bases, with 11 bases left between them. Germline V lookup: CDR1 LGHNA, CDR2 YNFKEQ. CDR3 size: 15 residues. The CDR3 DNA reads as TGTGCCAGCAGCCAAGCGAAAGGGGCGAATCAGCCCCAGCATTTT. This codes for CASSQAKGANQPQHF.

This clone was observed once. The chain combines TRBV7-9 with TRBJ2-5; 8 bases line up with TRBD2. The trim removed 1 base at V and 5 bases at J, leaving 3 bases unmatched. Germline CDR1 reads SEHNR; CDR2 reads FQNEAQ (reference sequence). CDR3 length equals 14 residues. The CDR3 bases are TGTGCCAGCAGCTTAGGCGGGGGGCGGGAGACCCAGTACTTC. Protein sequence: CASSLGGGRETQYF.

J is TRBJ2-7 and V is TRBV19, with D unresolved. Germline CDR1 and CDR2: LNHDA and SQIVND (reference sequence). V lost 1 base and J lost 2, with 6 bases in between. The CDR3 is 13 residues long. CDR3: CASSIASPYEQYF. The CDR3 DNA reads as TGTGCCAGTAGTATAGCTTCCCCCTACGAGCAGTACTTC.

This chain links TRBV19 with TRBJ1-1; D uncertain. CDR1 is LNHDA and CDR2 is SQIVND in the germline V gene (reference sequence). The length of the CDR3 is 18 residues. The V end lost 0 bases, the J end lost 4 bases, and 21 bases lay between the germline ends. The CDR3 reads CASSIEGGTRRSATEAFF. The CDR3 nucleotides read TGTGCCAGTAGTATAGAAGGTGGCACCAGGCGGTCCGCCACTGAAGCTTTCTTT.

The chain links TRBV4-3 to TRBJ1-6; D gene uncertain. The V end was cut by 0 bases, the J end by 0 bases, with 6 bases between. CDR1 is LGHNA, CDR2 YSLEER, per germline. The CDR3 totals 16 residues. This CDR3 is CASSQDGSSYNSPLHF. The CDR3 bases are TGCGCCAGCAGCCAAGACGGGAGCTCCTATAATTCACCCCTCCACTTT.

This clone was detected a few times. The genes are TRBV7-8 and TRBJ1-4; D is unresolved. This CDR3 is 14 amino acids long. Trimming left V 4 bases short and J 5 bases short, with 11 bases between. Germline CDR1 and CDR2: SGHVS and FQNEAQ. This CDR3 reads CASSSGPRNEKLFF. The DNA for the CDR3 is TGTGCCAGCAGCTCCGGACCTAGGAATGAAAAACTGTTTTTT.

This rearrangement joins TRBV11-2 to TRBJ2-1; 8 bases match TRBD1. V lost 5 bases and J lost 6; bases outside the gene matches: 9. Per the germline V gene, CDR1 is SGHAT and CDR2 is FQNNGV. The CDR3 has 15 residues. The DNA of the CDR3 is TGTGCCAGCAGCGAAGGACAGGGTTTGTCCAATGAGCAGTTCTTC. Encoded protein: CASSEGQGLSNEQFF.

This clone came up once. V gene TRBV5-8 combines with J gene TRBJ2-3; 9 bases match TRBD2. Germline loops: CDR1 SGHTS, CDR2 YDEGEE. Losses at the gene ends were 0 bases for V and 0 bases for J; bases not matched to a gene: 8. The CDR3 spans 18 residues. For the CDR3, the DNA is TGTGCCAGCAGCTTGGGTAGCGGGGGATCCACTAGCACAGATACGCAGTATTTT. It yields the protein CASSLGSGGSTSTDTQYF.

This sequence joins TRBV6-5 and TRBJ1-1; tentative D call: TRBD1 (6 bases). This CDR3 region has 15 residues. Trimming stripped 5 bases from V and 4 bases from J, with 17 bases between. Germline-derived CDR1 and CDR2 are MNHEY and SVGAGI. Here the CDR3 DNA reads TGTGCCAGCAGTCCATACAGGGCTTCGGGCACTGAAGCTTTCTTT. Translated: CASSPYRASGTEAFF.

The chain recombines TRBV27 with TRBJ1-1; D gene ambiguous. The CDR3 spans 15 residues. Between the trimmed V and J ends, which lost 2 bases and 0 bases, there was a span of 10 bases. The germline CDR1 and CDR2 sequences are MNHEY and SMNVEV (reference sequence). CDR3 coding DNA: TGTGCCAGCAGTTTAAACCCGGGAATGAACACTGAAGCTTTCTTT. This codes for CASSLNPGMNTEAFF.

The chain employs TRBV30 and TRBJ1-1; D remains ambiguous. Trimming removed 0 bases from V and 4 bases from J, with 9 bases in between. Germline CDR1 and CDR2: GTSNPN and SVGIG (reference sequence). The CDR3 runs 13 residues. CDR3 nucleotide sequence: TGTGCCTGGAGTGTACCCCGCATCACTGAAGCTTTCTTT. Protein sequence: CAWSVPRITEAFF.

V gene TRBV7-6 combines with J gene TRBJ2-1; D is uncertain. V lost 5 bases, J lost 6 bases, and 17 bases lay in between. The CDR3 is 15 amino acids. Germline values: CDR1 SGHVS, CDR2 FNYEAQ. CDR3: CASSPSLGLSNEQFF. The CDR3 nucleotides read TGTGCCAGCAGCCCCAGCCTAGGCCTTAGCAATGAGCAGTTCTTC.

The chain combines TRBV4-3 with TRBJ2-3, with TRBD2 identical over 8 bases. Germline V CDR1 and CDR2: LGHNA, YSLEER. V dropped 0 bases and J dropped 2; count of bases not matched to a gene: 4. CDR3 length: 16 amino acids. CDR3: CASSQEGRGDTDTQYF. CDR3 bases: TGCGCCAGCAGCCAAGAGGGGCGGGGGGACACAGATACGCAGTATTTT.

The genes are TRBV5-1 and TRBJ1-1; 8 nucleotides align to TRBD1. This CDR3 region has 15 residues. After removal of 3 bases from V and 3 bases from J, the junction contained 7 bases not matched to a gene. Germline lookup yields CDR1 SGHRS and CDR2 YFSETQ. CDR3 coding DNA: TGCGCCAGCAGCTCCGACAGGGGACCGTACACTGAAGCTTTCTTT. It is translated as CASSSDRGPYTEAFF. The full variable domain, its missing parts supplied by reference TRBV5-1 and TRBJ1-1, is KAGVTQTPRYLIKTRGQQVTLSCSPISGHRSVSWYQQTPGQGLQFLFEYFSETQRNKGNFPGRFSGRQFSNSRSEMNVSTLELGDSALYLCASSSDRGPYTEAFFGQGTRLTVV.

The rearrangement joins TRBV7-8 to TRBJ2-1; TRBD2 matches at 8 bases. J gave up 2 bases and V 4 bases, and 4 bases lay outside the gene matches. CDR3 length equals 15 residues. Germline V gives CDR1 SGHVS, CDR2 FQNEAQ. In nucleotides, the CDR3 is TGTGCCAGCAGCTCCGCGGGGGGTCCCTACAATGAGCAGTTCTTC. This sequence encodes CASSSAGGPYNEQFF.

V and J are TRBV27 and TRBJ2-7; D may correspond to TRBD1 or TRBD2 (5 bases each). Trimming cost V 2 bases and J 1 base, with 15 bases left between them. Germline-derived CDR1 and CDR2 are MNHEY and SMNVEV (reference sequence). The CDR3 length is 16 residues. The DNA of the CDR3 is TGTGCCAGCAGTTTAACCCCCGCAGGGAGTTCCTACGAGCAGTACTTC. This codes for CASSLTPAGSSYEQYF.

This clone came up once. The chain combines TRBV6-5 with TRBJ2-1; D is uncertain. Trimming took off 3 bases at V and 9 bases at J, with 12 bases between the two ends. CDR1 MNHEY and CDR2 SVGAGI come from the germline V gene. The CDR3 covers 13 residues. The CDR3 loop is CASSYLGYGEQFF. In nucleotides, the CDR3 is TGTGCCAGCAGTTATTTGGGGTATGGTGAGCAGTTCTTC.

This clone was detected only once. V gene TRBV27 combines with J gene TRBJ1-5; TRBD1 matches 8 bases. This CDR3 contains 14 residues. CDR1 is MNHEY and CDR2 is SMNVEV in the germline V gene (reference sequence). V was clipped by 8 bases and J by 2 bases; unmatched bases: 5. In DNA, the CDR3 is TGTGCCAGCCGCCCGACAGGGGGCAATCAGCCCCAGCATTTT. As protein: CASRPTGGNQPQHF.

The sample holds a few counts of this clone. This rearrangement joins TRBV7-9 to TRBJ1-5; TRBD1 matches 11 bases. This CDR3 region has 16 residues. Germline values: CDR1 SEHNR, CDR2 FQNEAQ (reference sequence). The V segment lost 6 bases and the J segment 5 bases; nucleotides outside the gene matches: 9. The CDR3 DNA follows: TGTGCCAGCAGTCTAGGACAGGGGGCAATGGATCAGCCCCAGCATTTT. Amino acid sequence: CASSLGQGAMDQPQHF. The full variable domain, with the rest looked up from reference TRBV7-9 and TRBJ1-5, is DTGVSQNPRHKITKRGQNVTFRCDPISEHNRLYWYRQTLGQGPEFLTYFQNEAQLEKSRLLSDRFSAERPKGSFSTLEIQRTEQGDSAMYLCASSLGQGAMDQPQHFGDGTRLSIL.

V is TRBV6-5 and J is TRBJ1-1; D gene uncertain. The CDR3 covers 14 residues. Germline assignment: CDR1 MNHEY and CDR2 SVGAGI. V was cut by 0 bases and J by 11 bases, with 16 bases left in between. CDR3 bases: TGTGCCAGCAGTTACTCGAAAAGATTGGGCGCGGCTTTCTTT. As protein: CASSYSKRLGAAFF.

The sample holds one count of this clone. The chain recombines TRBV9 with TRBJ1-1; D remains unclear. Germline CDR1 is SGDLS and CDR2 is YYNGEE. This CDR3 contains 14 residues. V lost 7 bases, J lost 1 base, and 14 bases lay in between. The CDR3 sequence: CASARESTNTEAFF. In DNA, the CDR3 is TGTGCCAGCGCCCGGGAGAGTACGAACACTGAAGCTTTCTTT.

CDR3 protein: CASSQGLAGFLRDEQFF. CDR3 sequence (DNA): TGTGCCAGCAGCCAGGGACTAGCGGGTTTCCTCCGCGATGAGCAGTTCTTC. This chain joins TRBV11-3 and TRBJ2-1; TRBD2 aligns across 12 bases. After removal of 5 bases from V and 8 bases from J, the junction contained 13 bases not matched to a gene. The CDR3 loop spans 17 amino acids. Looked up from germline, CDR1 is SGHNT and CDR2 is YENEEA.